This passage covers 11 T cell receptor beta chains from one sample sequenced in a study of shared clonotypes between healthy human individuals. CD8 cells classed as naive were CD45RO-negative and positively selected for CCR7, excluding terminally differentiated effector memory CD45RA+ cells. Profiling relied on immunoSEQ multiplex PCR, and the TCRdb table lists in-frame clones only, not all of them. The table lists millions of clones, roughly 91% of them singletons. Sequenced: naive CD8+ T cells from PBMCs. The receptors stem from a man between 18 and 29 years old in good health. Some clones in this sample may be carry-over from other donors' samples.

This clone came up once. The chain carries TRBV30 and TRBJ2-7; perhaps TRBD2 as D (5 bases). The germline CDR1 and CDR2 sequences are GTSNPN and SVGIG (reference sequence). The ends were cut back, 0 bases at V and 2 bases at J, with 11 bases in the middle. The CDR3 has 14 residues. The CDR3 loop is CAWSVISGAYEQYF. CDR3 nucleotide sequence: TGTGCCTGGAGTGTAATTTCCGGGGCCTACGAGCAGTACTTC.

Comment on this clone: The sample holds other DNA sequences that translate to the same CDR3. The gene calls are TRBV18 and TRBJ2-5; the match to TRBD2 covers 12 bases. Looked up from germline, CDR1 is KGHSH and CDR2 is LQKENI. The CDR3 spans 17 residues. With V trimmed by 0 bases and J by 2 bases, 4 bases remained unmatched. The CDR3 DNA is TGTGCCAGCTCACCACCGTTCCTAGCGGGAGGGCAAGAGACCCAGTACTTC. Translation gives CASSPPFLAGGQETQYF.

This clone was detected only once. The rearrangement links TRBV2 to TRBJ2-5; 7 nucleotides align to TRBD2. The CDR3 spans 15 residues. Per germline, CDR1 SNHLY and CDR2 FYNNEI. V dropped 3 bases and J dropped 5; count of bases not matched to a gene: 9. This CDR3 reads CASSEWGGRRETQYF. The CDR3 DNA reads TGTGCCAGCAGTGAGTGGGGCGGGAGAAGGGAGACCCAGTACTTC.

The chain employs TRBV5-1 and TRBJ2-3; 7 positions agree with TRBD2. Looked up from germline, CDR1 is SGHRS and CDR2 is YFSETQ. The CDR3 covers 17 residues. V was pared by 1 base and J by 2 bases, with 10 bases of the junction left unmatched. The CDR3 loop reads CASSLYPGGGPTDTQYF. The CDR3 DNA reads TGCGCCAGCAGCTTGTATCCGGGGGGAGGGCCCACAGATACGCAGTATTTT. The variable domain in full, completed from reference TRBV5-1 and TRBJ2-3, reads KAGVTQTPRYLIKTRGQQVTLSCSPISGHRSVSWYQQTPGQGLQFLFEYFSETQRNKGNFPGRFSGRQFSNSRSEMNVSTLELGDSALYLCASSLYPGGGPTDTQYFGPGTRLTVL.

The chain joins TRBV7-6 to TRBJ2-7; D ambiguous. Germline lookup yields CDR1 SGHVS and CDR2 FNYEAQ. V lost 5 bases, J lost 0 bases, and 14 bases lay in between. The CDR3 runs to 15 residues. The CDR3 nucleotides are TGTGCCAGCAGCCTAACAGAGGACCTCTCCTACGAGCAGTACTTC. It translates to CASSLTEDLSYEQYF.

The chain is built from TRBV5-8 and TRBJ1-2; unclear D gene. Germline V gene lookup returns CDR1 SGHTS and CDR2 YDEGEE. CDR3 length: 15 amino acids. V was clipped by 0 bases and J by 8 bases, with 17 bases between them. This CDR3 is CASSLVGLGSSGYTF. CDR3 bases: TGTGCCAGCAGCTTGGTTGGACTGGGAAGTAGCGGCTACACCTTC.

This chain uses TRBV6-5 with TRBJ1-2, with D hard to call. This CDR3 spans 13 amino acids. In germline, CDR1 is MNHEY, CDR2 SVGAGI. V was clipped by 5 bases and J by 4 bases, with 11 bases between them. CDR3 amino acids: CASSLDSFYGYTF. The CDR3 nucleotides read TGTGCCAGCAGTCTAGACTCCTTCTATGGCTACACCTTC.

This clone appeared a single time. V is TRBV5-4 and J is TRBJ2-7, with 7 bases matching TRBD2. The CDR3 covers 15 residues. V dropped 6 bases and J dropped 5; count of bases not matched to a gene: 14. The germline CDR1 and CDR2 sequences are SGHNT and YYREEE (reference sequence). In DNA form, the CDR3 reads TGTGCCAGCATCCCGAGGGGCGGGAGCCCAGACGAGCAGTACTTC. Translation: CASIPRGGSPDEQYF.

This chain connects TRBV6-5 to TRBJ2-7; 7 bases fit TRBD1. Losses at the gene ends were 6 bases for V and 6 bases for J; bases not matched to a gene: 14. Germline V gene data show CDR1 as MNHEY and CDR2 as SVGAGI. This CDR3 contains 15 residues. CDR3 sequence: CASSFDRAISVEQYF. The CDR3 coding sequence is TGTGCCAGCAGCTTTGACAGGGCTATCTCTGTCGAGCAGTACTTC.

The V gene is TRBV30, the J gene TRBJ2-7, with D uncertain. Trimming removed 3 bases at V and 3 bases at J, with 6 bases between. This CDR3 comprises 11 residues. Germline V gene lookup returns CDR1 GTSNPN and CDR2 SVGIG (reference sequence). The CDR3: CAWRLGYEQYF. The CDR3 nucleotides read TGTGCCTGGAGGTTAGGCTACGAGCAGTACTTC.

The chain combines TRBV4-1 with TRBJ1-2, with TRBD1 as a possible D gene (6 bases). CDR3 length: 14 residues. Germline V gives CDR1 MGHRA, CDR2 YSYEKL. V was clipped by 1 base and J by 3 bases, with 9 bases between them. The CDR3 spells CASSQGTEDYGYTF. Written as DNA, the CDR3 is TGCGCCAGCAGCCAAGGGACAGAAGACTATGGCTACACCTTC.